This T cell receptor (beta chain) stems from a study of CXCR3-negative and CXCR3-positive naive CD8 T cells. The CDR3 runs to 17 residues. The TRB libraries of cDNA were built by UMI-labeled 5' RACE. TCRdb reanalyzed the 5' RACE reads and collapses them to one entry per CDR3 protein, without DNA. The sample table includes approximately 74,000 distinct CDR3 sequences. Sequencing used naive CXCR3- CD8+ T cells from blood. The subset was: CD45RO-CCR7+CD27+CD95- naive CD8+ T cells lacking CXCR3 (TNR3-). The receptor's source is a human donor in good health. Some clones in this sample may be carry-over from other donors' samples. The rearrangement links TRBV12-3 or TRBV12-4 to TRBJ2-3; TCRdb's D call of TRBD2 is untestable without DNA. The chain's CDR3 is CASSLASGGASTDTQYF.